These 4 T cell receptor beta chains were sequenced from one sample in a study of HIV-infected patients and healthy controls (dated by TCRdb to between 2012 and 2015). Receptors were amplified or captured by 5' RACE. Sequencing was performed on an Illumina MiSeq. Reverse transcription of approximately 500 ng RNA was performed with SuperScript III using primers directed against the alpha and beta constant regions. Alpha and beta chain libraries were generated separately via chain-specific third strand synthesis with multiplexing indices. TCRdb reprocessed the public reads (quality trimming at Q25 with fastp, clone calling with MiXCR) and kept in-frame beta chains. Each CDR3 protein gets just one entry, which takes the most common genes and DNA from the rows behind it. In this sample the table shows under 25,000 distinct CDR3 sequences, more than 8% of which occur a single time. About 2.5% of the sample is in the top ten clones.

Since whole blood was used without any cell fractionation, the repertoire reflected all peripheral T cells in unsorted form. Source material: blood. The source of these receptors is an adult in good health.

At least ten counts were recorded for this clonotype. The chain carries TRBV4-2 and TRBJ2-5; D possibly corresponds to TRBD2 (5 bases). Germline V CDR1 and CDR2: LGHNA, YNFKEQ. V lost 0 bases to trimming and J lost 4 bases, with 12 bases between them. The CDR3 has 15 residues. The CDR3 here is CASSQDPVARETQYF. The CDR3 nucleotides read TGTGCCAGCAGCCAAGATCCGGTAGCGAGAGAGACCCAGTACTTC.

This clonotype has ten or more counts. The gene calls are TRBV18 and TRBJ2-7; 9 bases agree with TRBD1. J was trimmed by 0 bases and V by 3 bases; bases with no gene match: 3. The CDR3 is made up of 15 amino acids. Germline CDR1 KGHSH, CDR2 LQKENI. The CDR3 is CASSPDRGSSYEQYF. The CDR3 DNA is TGTGCCAGCTCACCGGACAGGGGCAGCTCCTACGAGCAGTACTTC. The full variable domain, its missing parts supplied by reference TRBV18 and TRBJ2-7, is NAGVMQNPRHLVRRRGQEARLRCSPMKGHSHVYWYRQLPEEGLKFMVYLQKENIIDESGMPKERFSAEFPKEGPSILRIQQVVRGDSAAYFCASSPDRGSSYEQYFGPGTRLTVT.

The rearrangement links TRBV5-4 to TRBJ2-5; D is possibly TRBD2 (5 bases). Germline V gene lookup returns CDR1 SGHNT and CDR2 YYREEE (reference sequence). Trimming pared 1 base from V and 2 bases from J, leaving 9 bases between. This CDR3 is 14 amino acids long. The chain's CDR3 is CASSLSSGQETQYF. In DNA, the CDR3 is TGTGCCAGCAGCTTGTCAAGCGGTCAAGAGACCCAGTACTTC.

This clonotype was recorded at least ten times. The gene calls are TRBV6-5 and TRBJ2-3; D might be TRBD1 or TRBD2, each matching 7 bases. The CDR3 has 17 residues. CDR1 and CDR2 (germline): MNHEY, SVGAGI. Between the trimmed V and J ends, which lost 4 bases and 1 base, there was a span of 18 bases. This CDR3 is CASSSQMGRGRTDTQYF. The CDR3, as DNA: TGTGCCAGCAGTTCGCAGATGGGGAGGGGGCGCACAGATACGCAGTATTTT.